This TCR beta chain was recorded in a study of T cell responses to AZD1222 COVID-19 vaccine. Study observations and caveats: Spike-specific TCRs gained breadth and depth after people received two AZD1222 doses. White British people made up most donors, females outnumbered males, and clonal diversity was possibly underestimated. Only six AZD1222 recipients tested seropositive at baseline.

Both about-4-week and about-12-week second-dose recipients were combined. This clone was recorded only once. The antigen is undetermined. Germline V gene lookup returns CDR1 LGHDT and CDR2 YNNKEL (reference sequence). V gave up 5 bases and J gave up 8 bases; unmatched junction bases: 4. The CDR3 consists of 14 residues. The repertoire was sequenced with immunoSEQ multiplex PCR; TCRdb's copy has only in-frame clones and lacks some. The data hold about 130,000 clones, with approximately 92% observed a single time. The sample consisted of peripheral blood, taken 28 days after the second AZD1222 dose. This clonotype was sampled from an adult who received the AZD1222 COVID-19 vaccine. The chain couples TRBV3-1 (or the pseudogene TRBV3-2) to TRBJ2-1; 12 bases fit TRBD2. The CDR3 sequence is CASSKGLAGYEQFF. CDR3 DNA sequence: TGTGCCAGCAGCAAGGGACTAGCGGGCTATGAGCAGTTCTTC.